Below, 29 T cell receptor beta chains from the same sample are listed, as sequenced in a study of tissue T cells after allogeneic stem cell transplantation. Libraries were prepared by immunoSEQ multiplex PCR; TCRdb keeps only in-frame clonotypes and omits some of them. The sample records 20,000 to 25,000 clones, 55% to 80% being singletons. The sequenced material came from spleen. These receptors were taken from a female BALB/c mouse in good health. This strain's MHC haplotype is H2-d.

Note on this clone: Gene names and germline match the mouse. With the read ending 1 residue before the CDR3 end, the germline J gene is used to fill in that end. The gene calls are TRBV2 and TRBJ2-2; the match to TRBD2 covers 7 bases. Germline V gives CDR1 LGHNA, CDR2 YSYQKL. V was clipped by 0 bases and J by 0 bases; unmatched bases: 4. This CDR3 is built from 17 residues. Here the CDR3 reads CASSQDAGGANTGQLYF. The CDR3 DNA, read in part, is TGTGCCAGCAGCCAAGATGCGGGGGGGGCAAACACCGGGCAGCTCTAC.

Regarding this clone: Mouse gene names and germline throughout. Read sequence stops 1 residue before the CDR3 end, and the germline J gene provides the missing end. The V gene is TRBV3, the J gene TRBJ2-1, with 7 nucleotides matching TRBD1. CDR1 and CDR2 (germline): SNHLY, FYNGKV (reference sequence). Losses at the gene ends were 1 base for V and 6 bases for J; bases not matched to a gene: 0. CDR3 length equals 13 residues. CDR3 loop: CASSLGTGAEQFF. The part of the CDR3 DNA that was read is TGTGCCAGCAGCTTAGGGACAGGTGCTGAGCAGTTC. The full variable domain, with the rest looked up from reference TRBV3 and TRBJ2-1, is GPKVLQIPSHQIIDMGQMVTLNCDPVSNHLYFYWYKQILGQQMEFLVNFYNGKVMEKSKLFKDQFSVERPDGSYFTLKIQPTALEDSAVYFCASSLGTGAEQFFGPGTRLTVL.

Regarding this clone: Mouse gene names apply. The observed sequence ends 1 residue before the CDR3 terminus, with the missing tail filled in from the germline J gene. The chain uses TRBV19 and TRBJ1-1, with TRBD1 as a possible D gene (6 bases). The CDR3 loop spans 14 amino acids. Germline V gene data show CDR1 as FNHDT and CDR2 as SITEND (reference sequence). Trimming stripped 3 bases from V and 1 base from J, with 10 bases between. This chain's CDR3 is CASSTPGQNTEVFF. The DNA read from the CDR3 is TGTGCCAGCAGTACCCCGGGACAAAACACAGAAGTCTTC. The variable domain in full, completed from reference TRBV19 and TRBJ1-1, reads GGIITQTPKFLIGQEGQKLTLKCQQNFNHDTMYWYRQDSGKGLRLIYYSITENDLQKGDLSEGYDASREKKSSFSLTVTSAQKNEMAVFLCASSTPGQNTEVFFGKGTRLTVV.

A note on this clone: Genes and germline are mouse. The CDR3 end is not reached by the read, which stops 1 residue before it; the germline J gene fills it in. J is TRBJ2-7 and V is TRBV24, with D maybe TRBD2 (6 bases). The germline V gene encodes CDR1 KGHTA and CDR2 FRNEEI. Trimming took 4 bases from V and 3 from J, leaving 7 bases between them. The CDR3 has 12 amino acids. Partial CDR3 DNA: TGTGCCAGCAGTCCGGACTGCTATGAACAGTAC. Residues: CASSPDCYEQY. The CDR3 reads in full as CASSPDCYEQYF.

On this clone: The gene names here belong to mouse. The CDR3 end falls 1 residue outside the read, so it is completed with the germline J gene. This chain uses TRBV5 with TRBJ2-2; 9 nucleotides match TRBD1. In germline, CDR1 is LGHNA, CDR2 YNLKQL (reference sequence). The length of the CDR3 is 16 residues. Trimming took 2 bases from V and 1 from J; bases not matched to a gene: 2. The CDR3 loop reads CASSQPGQGNTGQLYF. CDR3 bases read: TGTGCCAGCAGCCAACCGGGACAGGGAAACACCGGGCAGCTCTAC.

Only one count was recorded for this clone. The listed genes are named as in mouse. The read comes to an end 1 residue before the CDR3 does, leaving the germline J gene to fill in the end. This chain connects TRBV2 to TRBJ1-1; 11 bases match TRBD1. V lost 0 bases and J lost 4; bases outside the gene matches: 1. This CDR3 spans 15 amino acids. The germline V gene has CDR1 LGHNA and CDR2 YSYQKL. CDR3 bases read: TGTGCCAGCAGCCAAGAAGGGACAGGGGGCACAGAAGTCTTC. Translated: CASSQEGTGGTEVF. The entire CDR3 protein reads CASSQEGTGGTEVFF. The complete variable domain, with remaining parts taken from reference TRBV2 and TRBJ1-1, reads DPKIIQKPKYLVAVTGSEKILICEQYLGHNAMYWYRQSAKKPLEFMFSYSYQKLMDNQTASSRFQPQSSKKNHLDLQITALKPDDSATYFCASSQEGTGGTEVFFGKGTRLTVV.

Points on this clone: Gene labels here are mouse ones. Read sequence stops 1 residue before the CDR3 end, and the germline J gene provides the missing end. The J gene is TRBJ2-3, the V gene TRBV1; D remains unclear. The germline V and J ends were trimmed by 0 bases and 2 bases, with 9 bases remaining between them. The germline V gene encodes CDR1 NSQYPW and CDR2 LRSPGD (reference sequence). This CDR3 contains 15 residues. The sequenced part of the CDR3 DNA is TGCACCTGCAGTGCAGATCGGGGTTTTGCAGAAACGCTGTAT. Translation: CTCSADRGFAETLY. The whole CDR3 reads CTCSADRGFAETLYF.

Concerning this clone: Here the gene names and germline are mouse. From the germline J gene comes the end of the CDR3, since the read stops 1 residue before it. The gene calls are TRBV5 and TRBJ1-2; D is unresolved. Germline lookup yields CDR1 LGHNA and CDR2 YNLKQL (reference sequence). The V gene lost 1 base and the J gene lost 2 bases, with 5 bases spanning the gap. The CDR3 consists of 13 residues. The CDR3: CASSQGLNSDYTF. CDR3 DNA (partial): TGTGCCAGCAGCCAAGGCCTCAACTCCGACTACACC.

For this clone: Gene labels here are mouse ones. The read terminates 1 residue ahead of where the CDR3 ends, so the germline J gene completes it. This chain links TRBV13-3 with TRBJ2-7; possible D gene TRBD1, 7 bases. Trimming took 8 bases from V and 0 from J, leaving 15 bases between them. This CDR3 is built from 14 residues. Germline CDR1 reads NNHDY; CDR2 reads SYVADS. CDR3 loop: CARTGPGDSYEQYF. The sequenced part of the CDR3 DNA is TGTGCCAGGACAGGGCCTGGGGACTCCTATGAACAGTAC.

Of note for this clone: Genes and germline are mouse. The CDR3 end is not reached by the read, which stops 1 residue before it; the germline J gene fills it in. This chain joins TRBV13-1 and TRBJ2-4, with D possibly being TRBD2 (5 bases). V gave up 4 bases and J gave up 1 base, with 10 bases separating them. The CDR3 runs to 14 residues. The V gene's germline CDR1 is NSHNY and CDR2 SYGAGN. Partial CDR3 DNA: TGTGCCAGCAGTCCCATTGGGGGTCAAAACACCTTGTAC. Translation: CASSPIGGQNTLY. The CDR3, in full, reads CASSPIGGQNTLYF.

This clone was detected only a few times. Each gene name is a mouse one. The read ends 1 residue shy of where the CDR3 ends; the end is completed using the germline J gene. J is TRBJ2-7 and V is TRBV12-1; TRBD2 agrees at 13 bases. The V and J ends lost 0 bases and 7 bases, in that order; junction bases with no gene match: 2. CDR1 SGHSN and CDR2 HYEKVE come from the germline V gene. The CDR3 extends over 14 amino acids. CDR3 bases read: TGTGCCAGCTCTCTCGGGACTGGGGGGGAAGAACAGTAC. Its translation is CASSLGTGGEEQY. The entire CDR3 protein reads CASSLGTGGEEQYF.

This clone was counted a few times. Genes here carry mouse names. Partial CDR3 DNA: TGTGCCTGGAGTCTCCCCTTTAACTATGCTGAGCAGTTC. Translated, it gives CAWSLPFNYAEQF. In full, the CDR3 is CAWSLPFNYAEQFF. The gene calls are TRBV31 and TRBJ2-1; D is undetermined. The read halts 1 residue ahead of the CDR3 end, with the missing end drawn from the germline J gene. The CDR3 runs 14 residues. Between the trimmed V and J ends, which lost 0 bases and 0 bases, there was a span of 6 bases. Germline V gene sequence: CDR1 GKSSPN, CDR2 SITVG.

This clone appeared a single time. The genes and germline here are from mouse. From the germline J gene comes the end of the CDR3, since the read stops 1 residue before it. The rearrangement joins TRBV4 to TRBJ2-1; TRBD2 aligns across 7 bases. J gave up 6 bases and V 4 bases, and 3 bases lay outside the gene matches. CDR1 is LGHDT, CDR2 YNNKQL, per germline (reference sequence). The CDR3 is 13 amino acids. The covered CDR3 bases are TGTGCCAGCAGCTTGACTGGGATTGCTGAGCAGTTC. Protein product: CASSLTGIAEQF. The entire CDR3 reads CASSLTGIAEQFF.

This clone came up once. The listed genes are named as in mouse. The read is 1 residue too short to cover the CDR3 end, so that end is filled in from the germline J gene. The gene calls are TRBV13-2 and TRBJ2-3; a possible D gene is TRBD1 (5 bases). This CDR3 is built from 15 residues. Germline CDR1 and CDR2: NNHNN and SYGAGS (reference sequence). V lost 5 bases to trimming and J lost 1 base, with 14 bases between them. The CDR3 sequence: CASGPRVEGAETLYF. The CDR3 bases that were read are TGTGCCAGCGGCCCCAGGGTGGAAGGTGCAGAAACGCTGTAT.

This clone was observed a handful of times. Germline and genes here are mouse. The observed sequence ends 1 residue before the CDR3 terminus, with the missing tail filled in from the germline J gene. The chain is built from TRBV5 and TRBJ2-7; perhaps TRBD2 as D (5 bases). This CDR3 comprises 14 residues. Germline CDR1 and CDR2: LGHNA and YNLKQL (reference sequence). Between the trimmed V and J ends, which lost 0 bases and 3 bases, there was a span of 9 bases. The CDR3 region is CASSQDWTIYEQYF. The CDR3 DNA, read in part, is TGTGCCAGCAGCCAAGACTGGACTATCTATGAACAGTAC.

Of note for this clone: Mouse germline and gene names are used. The read ends 1 residue early relative to the CDR3; the germline J gene fills the gap. The chain joins TRBV19 to TRBJ1-2; D might be TRBD1 (6 bases). This CDR3 region has 14 residues. Trimming pared 4 bases from V and 2 bases from J, leaving 12 bases between. Germline-derived CDR1 and CDR2 are FNHDT and SITEND (reference sequence). The CDR3 is CASSPTGLNSDYTF. The CDR3 bases that were read are TGTGCCAGCAGTCCAACAGGGCTGAACTCCGACTACACC. The full variable domain, rest sourced from reference TRBV19 and TRBJ1-2, is GGIITQTPKFLIGQEGQKLTLKCQQNFNHDTMYWYRQDSGKGLRLIYYSITENDLQKGDLSEGYDASREKKSSFSLTVTSAQKNEMAVFLCASSPTGLNSDYTFGSGTRLLVI.

This clone showed up just a few times. Each gene name is a mouse one. Read coverage stops 1 residue before the CDR3 terminus; the germline J gene supplies the remainder. The chain has TRBV1 and TRBJ1-5, with D possibly matching TRBD1 (6 bases). CDR1 is NSQYPW and CDR2 is LRSPGD in the germline V gene (reference sequence). CDR3 length equals 14 residues. V was pared by 0 bases and J by 6 bases, with 9 bases between. The CDR3 loop is CTCSADRGGQAPLF. The sequenced CDR3 bases are TGCACCTGCAGTGCAGACAGGGGAGGCCAGGCTCCGCTT.

About this clone itself: The genes and germline here are from mouse. The read terminates 1 residue before the CDR3 end, so the remaining end is supplied by the germline J gene. V usage is TRBV31 and J usage is TRBJ2-1; tentative D call: TRBD1 (6 bases). CDR1 and CDR2 from the germline V gene are GKSSPN and SITVG. The CDR3 contains 14 residues. Trimming cost V 3 bases and J 0 bases, with 9 bases left between them. The covered CDR3 bases are TGTGCCTGGAGAGACAGGAGTAACTATGCTGAGCAGTTC. Protein product: CAWRDRSNYAEQF. The whole CDR3 protein is CAWRDRSNYAEQFF.

This clone showed up just a few times. The gene names given are mouse names. The CDR3 DNA, read in part, is TGTGCCAGCTCCCCCTCGACTGGGGGGGCGGACGAACAGTAC. Translating it yields CASSPSTGGADEQY. The whole CDR3 reads CASSPSTGGADEQYF. V usage is TRBV12-2 and J usage is TRBJ2-7; 12 bases agree with TRBD2. Sequencing ends 1 residue short of the CDR3 end; the germline J gene provides the rest. Germline CDR1 is SGHLS and CDR2 is HYDKME. V was clipped by 4 bases and J by 7 bases; unmatched bases: 10. There are 15 residues in the CDR3.

This clone was detected only a few times. Genes here carry mouse names. Partial CDR3 DNA: TGTGCCAGCACGTATAACTATGCTGAGCAGTTC. This encodes CASTYNYAEQF. The entire CDR3 is CASTYNYAEQFF. The gene calls are TRBV13-1 and TRBJ2-1; no firm D call. The read ends 1 residue early relative to the CDR3; the germline J gene fills the gap. With 6 bases removed from V and 0 bases from J, the gap between germline ends came to 4 bases. The CDR3 is made up of 12 amino acids. From germline, CDR1 is NSHNY and CDR2 SYGAGN.

Of note for this clone: The gene names here belong to mouse. The CDR3 DNA, read in part, is TGTGCCAGCCGATTCTACGGGGGGCGGGACACCCAGTAC. Encoded protein: CASRFYGGRDTQY. The full-length CDR3 reads as CASRFYGGRDTQYF. The chain links TRBV4 to TRBJ2-5, with D possibly matching TRBD2 (7 bases). The read ends 1 residue early relative to the CDR3; the germline J gene fills the gap. Germline V gene sequence: CDR1 LGHDT, CDR2 YNNKQL (reference sequence). CDR3 size: 14 residues. The ends were cut back, 8 bases at V and 6 bases at J, with 18 bases in the middle.

Comment on this clone: Germline and genes: mouse. Read sequence stops 1 residue before the CDR3 end, and the germline J gene provides the missing end. The V gene is TRBV19, the J gene TRBJ2-7, with 12 bases identical to TRBD2. Germline lookup yields CDR1 FNHDT and CDR2 SITEND (reference sequence). The CDR3 is 15 residues long. V was pared by 2 bases and J by 1 base, with 1 base of the junction left unmatched. The CDR3 sequence: CASSMGTGGSYEQYF. The covered CDR3 bases are TGTGCCAGCAGTATGGGGACTGGGGGGTCCTATGAACAGTAC.

This clone has only one observation. Germline and genes: mouse. The CDR3 end is not reached by the read, which stops 1 residue before it; the germline J gene fills it in. This chain uses TRBV4 with TRBJ1-4; no definite D call. Germline V gene sequence: CDR1 LGHDT, CDR2 YNNKQL (reference sequence). V shed 6 bases and J shed 2 bases, with 7 bases lying between them. The CDR3 sequence is 13 residues long. CDR3 DNA, as far as it was read: TGTGCCAGCAGTCCCGAATCCAACGAAAGATTATTT. Its protein is CASSPESNERLF. The whole CDR3 region reads CASSPESNERLFF. The full variable domain, completed using reference TRBV4 and TRBJ1-4, is ETAVFQTPNYHVTQVGNEVSFNCKQTLGHDTMYWYKQDSKKLLKIMFSYNNKQLIVNETVPRRFSPQSSDKAHLNLRIKSVEPEDSAVYLCASSPESNERLFFGHGTKLSVL.

Details on this clone: Any gene name here is a mouse gene name. The sequenced fragment ends 1 residue before the CDR3 boundary, so the rest is inferred from the germline J gene. V and J are TRBV19 and TRBJ1-1, with D maybe TRBD1 (6 bases). Trimming left V 3 bases short and J 0 bases short, with 12 bases between. The CDR3 covers 15 residues. Germline CDR1 reads FNHDT; CDR2 reads SITEND (reference sequence). Incomplete CDR3 DNA: TGTGCCAGCAGTAAGGGGACATATGCAAACACAGAAGTCTTC. It codes for CASSKGTYANTEVF. The CDR3 as a whole reads CASSKGTYANTEVFF.

For this clone: The genes and germline here are from mouse. The CDR3 end is not reached by the read, which stops 1 residue before it; the germline J gene fills it in. This chain connects TRBV13-1 to TRBJ1-4; possibly TRBD1 for D (5 bases). Per germline, CDR1 NSHNY and CDR2 SYGAGN. The CDR3 runs 15 residues. V shed 0 bases and J shed 5 bases, with 11 bases lying between them. Incomplete CDR3 DNA: TGTGCCAGCAGTGATGTCGGGGGAAGAAACGAAAGATTATTT. This translates into CASSDVGGRNERLF. The whole CDR3 sequence is CASSDVGGRNERLFF.

Concerning this clone itself: Gene names refer to mouse genes. Read data end 1 residue before the CDR3 end; the end is taken from the germline J gene. The chain is built from TRBV13-2 and TRBJ2-5; D remains unclear. V shed 3 bases and J shed 3 bases, with 5 bases lying between them. Germline loops: CDR1 NNHNN, CDR2 SYGAGS (reference sequence). CDR3 length: 12 amino acids. The sequenced CDR3 bases are TGTGCCAGCGGTGCGAGTCAAGACACCCAGTAC. Translation gives CASGASQDTQY. The full CDR3 is CASGASQDTQYF.

Only a few counts were recorded for this clone. Gene and germline names: mouse. The read ends 1 residue before the CDR3 terminus; that terminus is restored from the germline J gene. The chain employs TRBV19 and TRBJ1-2; tentative D call: TRBD1 (6 bases). V lost 1 base, J lost 0 bases, and 7 bases lay in between. Germline V gene sequence: CDR1 FNHDT, CDR2 SITEND (reference sequence). The CDR3 is made up of 14 amino acids. CDR3 DNA (partial): TGTGCCAGCAGTATACGGACAGCAAACTCCGACTACACC. Translated: CASSIRTANSDYT. In full, the CDR3 reads CASSIRTANSDYTF. The full variable domain, in which reference TRBV19 and TRBJ1-2 provide the parts outside the CDR3, is GGIITQTPKFLIGQEGQKLTLKCQQNFNHDTMYWYRQDSGKGLRLIYYSITENDLQKGDLSEGYDASREKKSSFSLTVTSAQKNEMAVFLCASSIRTANSDYTFGSGTRLLVI.

Regarding this clone: The gene names given are mouse names. The read terminates 1 residue ahead of where the CDR3 ends, so the germline J gene completes it. This chain connects TRBV2 to TRBJ2-2, with TRBD2 matching over 7 bases. The J segment lost 0 bases and the V segment lost 2 bases, leaving 3 bases of the junction unmatched. Germline CDR1 reads LGHNA; CDR2 reads YSYQKL. The CDR3 is 16 residues long. The DNA read from the CDR3 is TGTGCCAGCAGCCAACCCGGGACTGCAAACACCGGGCAGCTCTAC. This encodes CASSQPGTANTGQLY. The entire CDR3 reads CASSQPGTANTGQLYF. The variable domain in full, with the rest retrieved from reference TRBV2 and TRBJ2-2, is DPKIIQKPKYLVAVTGSEKILICEQYLGHNAMYWYRQSAKKPLEFMFSYSYQKLMDNQTASSRFQPQSSKKNHLDLQITALKPDDSATYFCASSQPGTANTGQLYFGEGSKLTVL.

With regard to this clone: The germline and genes are mouse ones. Read coverage stops 1 residue before the CDR3 terminus; the germline J gene supplies the remainder. This sequence joins TRBV13-2 and TRBJ2-1; 11 positions match TRBD2. The CDR3 is made up of 15 amino acids. With V trimmed by 3 bases and J by 5 bases, 4 bases remained unmatched. Germline-derived CDR1 and CDR2 are NNHNN and SYGAGS (reference sequence). The part of the CDR3 DNA that was read is TGTGCCAGCGGTGGGGGACTGGGGGATAATGCTGAGCAGTTC. Its translation: CASGGGLGDNAEQF. The whole CDR3 sequence is CASGGGLGDNAEQFF.